A single TCR beta chain is shown here with its context. What it recognizes is unknown. PCR was performed using 60 Vbeta and 13 Jbeta primers. Repertoires were generated with immunoSEQ multiplex PCR, while TCRdb's copy carries only in-frame clones and drops some. The sample contains over 130,000 clones, roughly 80% of which appear only once. The data were obtained in a study of cytomegalovirus exposure and HLA in healthy donors. General study results and limits: DRB1 had the most TCR associations and HLA-C the fewest, a later analysis found, with rates varying by HLA locus.

The sample taken for sequencing was PBMCs. The receptor was derived from a female donor in good health and CMV-seronegative.

In DNA, the CDR3 is TGTGCCAGCAGTCCGGGAGACAGGGTAAAGAATCAGCCCCAGCATTTT. Translating it yields CASSPGDRVKNQPQHF. The chain has TRBV6-6 and TRBJ1-5; TRBD1 matches at 7 bases. The length of the CDR3 is 16 residues. Germline values: CDR1 MNHNY, CDR2 SVGAGI (reference sequence). Germline trimming cut 5 bases from V and 4 bases from J; bases unmatched to any gene: 11.